The entry below describes one TCR beta chain. Its antigen is not known. This record belongs to a study of graft-versus-host responses after intestinal transplantation. On the study more broadly: Recipients uniformly received anti-thymocyte globulin induction, followed by tacrolimus and steroids for three to four years. The study's findings and limits: High graft-versus-host to host-versus-graft clonal ratios were seen in allografts of patients with graft-donor T cell macrochimerism. GvH clones occurred in recipient marrow; some first appeared in ileum or blood.

Profiling relied on immunoSEQ multiplex PCR, and the TCRdb table lists in-frame clones only, not all of them. The sample contains under 130,000 clones, over 85% of which appear only once. With 6 bases removed from V and 6 bases from J, the gap between germline ends came to 18 bases. CDR1 is LNHDA and CDR2 is SQIVND in the germline V gene (reference sequence). The CDR3 contains 14 residues. The chain couples TRBV19 to TRBJ2-7; possible D gene TRBD2, 6 bases. Sequencing used unstimulated CD8+ T cells sorted from spleen or lymph node cells, obtained before intestinal transplant. This receptor was identified in a human donor who received an intestinal transplant. The CDR3: CASSPGEKTFEQYF. The CDR3 coding sequence is TGTGCCAGTAGCCCGGGGGAAAAAACCTTCGAGCAGTACTTC.